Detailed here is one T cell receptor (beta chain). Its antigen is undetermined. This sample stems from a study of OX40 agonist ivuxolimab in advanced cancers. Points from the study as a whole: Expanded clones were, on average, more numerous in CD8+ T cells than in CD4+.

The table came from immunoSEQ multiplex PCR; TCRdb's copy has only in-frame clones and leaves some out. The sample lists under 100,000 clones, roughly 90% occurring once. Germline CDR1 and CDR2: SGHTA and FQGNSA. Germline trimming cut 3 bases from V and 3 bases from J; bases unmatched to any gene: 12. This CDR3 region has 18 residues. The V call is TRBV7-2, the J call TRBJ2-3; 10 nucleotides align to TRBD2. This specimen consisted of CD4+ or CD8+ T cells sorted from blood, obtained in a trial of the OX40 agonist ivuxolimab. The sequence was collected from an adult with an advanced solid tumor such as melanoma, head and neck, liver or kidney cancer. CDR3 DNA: TGTGCCAGCAGCTTCGCGACTAGCGGGCCGGCGAGTACAGATACGCAGTATTTT. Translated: CASSFATSGPASTDTQYF.